This TCR beta chain came from a study of cytomegalovirus exposure and HLA in healthy donors. Study-level findings and limits: Relative to the approximately 700-donor mean, N-insertions were reportedly fewer in an Asian-associated ancestry cluster in a later analysis. In vitro testing confirmed a few CMV-associated chains as specific for CMV antigens. Apart from CMV serostatus, no immune exposure information was available.

Note on this clone: Its antigen is currently unknown.

Trimming pared 5 bases from V and 4 bases from J, leaving 14 bases between. The CDR3 covers 14 residues. Germline V CDR1 and CDR2: SEHNR, FQNEAQ (reference sequence). PCR employed 60 Vbeta and 13 Jbeta primers. Generated by immunoSEQ multiplex PCR, the TCRdb table keeps only in-frame clones and is missing some. Of roughly 43,000 clones in the sample, roughly 80% were seen once. The chain combines TRBV7-9 with TRBJ1-2; D is possibly TRBD1 (5 bases). This sequence originates from a man aged 30 to 39 in good health and CMV-seronegative. The source material was PBMCs. The CDR3 DNA reads as TGTGCCAGCAGCCTATCGGGGGACGGCTATGGCTACACCTTC. As protein: CASSLSGDGYGYTF.